The rows below give T cell receptor beta chains drawn from one sample of a study of blood T cell repertoires in COVID-19. Profiling relied on immunoSEQ multiplex PCR, and the TCRdb table lists in-frame clones only, not all of them. The sample records approximately 220,000 clones, roughly nine tenths being singletons. The material sequenced was peripheral blood. These receptors originate from a woman aged 50 to 60 with acute or convalescent COVID-19. The CDR3 runs from the conserved cysteine through the conserved F or W. The D gene is left open where the match is weak. The size of a clone is reported for some rows only, either as once, few or many, or as a class for expanded clones.

D gene	clone size	V gene	J gene	CDR3 length	CDR3 DNA	CDR3 protein
TRBD2	.	TRBV11-2	TRBJ2-3	16	TGTGCCAGCAGCTTAGTTCTAGCGGGGGGGCCCGGTACGCAGTATTTT	CASSLVLAGGPGTQYF
TRBD2	.	TRBV25-1	TRBJ2-1	15	TGTGCCAGCAGTGACGCTAGCGGGATAACTAGTGAGCAGTTCTTC	CASSDASGITSEQFF
TRBD2	.	TRBV9	TRBJ2-7	14	TGTGCCAGCAGCGGCGGGGGTGCGATGTACGAGCAGTACTTC	CASSGGGAMYEQYF
.	.	TRBV19	TRBJ1-2	14	TGTGCCAGTAGTAATCCCACTGCTAACTATGGCTACACCTTC	CASSNPTANYGYTF
TRBD1	.	TRBV11-3	TRBJ2-2	16	TGTGCCAGCAGCCCTCAGGGGGCGCGATACACCGGGGAGCTGTTTTTT	CASSPQGARYTGELFF
.	once	TRBV5-8	TRBJ2-7	10	TGTGCCAGCAGTAACTACGAGCAGTACTTC	CASSNYEQYF
TRBD2	few	TRBV24-1	TRBJ2-3	15	TGTGCCACCAGTGATTTGACTAGCGGGGGTGATACGCAGTATTTT	CATSDLTSGGDTQYF
TRBD2	.	TRBV20-1	TRBJ2-1	13	TGCAGTGCTAGTGCGGGAGCTCGAGATGAGCAGTTCTTC	CSASAGARDEQFF
TRBD1	.	TRBV4-1	TRBJ1-6	18	TGCGCCAGCAGCCAAGATCCCGGGACAGGGGGTCCGAATTCACCCCTCCACTTT	CASSQDPGTGGPNSPLHF
TRBD1	many	TRBV23-1	TRBJ1-4	13	TGCGCCAGCTGGGACAGGGGAGGTGAAAAACTGTTTTTT	CASWDRGGEKLFF
.	.	TRBV11-3	TRBJ2-1	15	TGTGCCAGCAGCTTTGGTATAGGGGTTTACAATGAGCAGTTCTTC	CASSFGIGVYNEQFF
TRBD1	.	TRBV4-3	TRBJ1-4	14	TGCGCCAGCAGCCAAGGGACAGGGGATGAAAAACTGTTTTTT	CASSQGTGDEKLFF
.	.	TRBV9	TRBJ1-2	14	TGTGCCAGCAGCGGAGGGGAGGGGCCTTATGGCTACACCTTC	CASSGGEGPYGYTF
.	.	TRBV7-6	TRBJ2-5	16	TGTGCCAGCAGCTTAAAGGCAGGGGGGTTGGGAGAGACCCAGTACTTC	CASSLKAGGLGETQYF
TRBD1	few	TRBV4-1	TRBJ1-2	14	TGCGCCAGCAGCCAAACAGGGGGCTACTATGGCTACACCTTC	CASSQTGGYYGYTF
TRBD1	.	TRBV2	TRBJ1-1	13	TGTGCCAGCAGTGAGTCGAGGGGGCGCGGGGCTTTCTTT	CASSESRGRGAFF
.	.	TRBV19	TRBJ1-1	14	TGTGCCAGTAGTACGGGAGGGGCGAACACTGAAGCTTTCTTT	CASSTGGANTEAFF
TRBD2	.	TRBV11-1	TRBJ2-1	15	TGTGCCAGCAGCGACGGGCTAGCGGGGTACAATGAGCAGTTCTTC	CASSDGLAGYNEQFF
.	few	TRBV7-2	TRBJ1-3	15	TGTGCCAGCAGCTGGGACTGGCACTCTGGAAACACCATATATTTT	CASSWDWHSGNTIYF
TRBD1	.	TRBV9	TRBJ1-1	16	TGTGCCAGCAGCGTAGTAACCGGGACAGGGAACACTGAAGCTTTCTTT	CASSVVTGTGNTEAFF
.	.	TRBV19	TRBJ1-1	14	TGTGCCAGTAGTATATCTGGGGGCTGGACTGAAGCTTTCTTT	CASSISGGWTEAFF
.	.	TRBV18	TRBJ2-2	16	TGTGCCAGCTCACCACCGGTGGAGCGGAACACCGGGGAGCTGTTTTTT	CASSPPVERNTGELFF
TRBD1	.	TRBV19	TRBJ2-7	12	TGTGCCAGTAGTGTACCGGGACAGGGGCAGTACTTC	CASSVPGQGQYF
.	.	TRBV10-3	TRBJ2-7	14	TGTGCCATCAGTGTTCCAGGGATCTCCTACGAGCAGTACTTC	CAISVPGISYEQYF
TRBD1	.	TRBV6-5	TRBJ1-2	13	TGTGCCAGCAGTTTCGGGACAGGGGATGGCTACACCTTC	CASSFGTGDGYTF
TRBD1	.	TRBV27	TRBJ2-5	14	TGTGCCAGCAGTTGGGACAGGACACAAGAGACCCAGTACTTC	CASSWDRTQETQYF
.	.	TRBV5-1	TRBJ1-6	14	TGCGCCAGCAGCTCGGGGTTCAATAATTCACCCCTCCACTTT	CASSSGFNNSPLHF
TRBD1	.	TRBV11-2	TRBJ1-3	15	TGTGCCAGCAGCCTTGCCGGGACAGCGAACCAGTTTATATATTTT	CASSLAGTANQFIYF
TRBD1	.	TRBV30	TRBJ2-7	14	TGTGCCACCCTCCGGGACAGGGGGTCCTACGAGCAGTACTTC	CATLRDRGSYEQYF
TRBD1	.	TRBV2	TRBJ1-2	13	TGTGCCAGCGGGCCCCAGGGGGACTATGGCTACACCTTC	CASGPQGDYGYTF
TRBD1	.	TRBV19	TRBJ1-1	17	TGTGCCAGTAGCCTGCCGGGGACAGGGAATGCGAACACTGAAGCTTTCTTT	CASSLPGTGNANTEAFF
.	.	TRBV6-5	TRBJ1-2	13	TGTGCCAGCAGTTCTGGGACAACGGGAGGCTACACCTTC	CASSSGTTGGYTF
.	few	TRBV9	TRBJ1-1	13	TGTGCCAGCAGCCAGGGAATAAACACTGAAGCTTTCTTT	CASSQGINTEAFF
.	.	TRBV27	TRBJ2-1	13	TGTGCCAGCAGTTTCGGAGGGGCGCGAGAGCAGTTCTTC	CASSFGGAREQFF
.	.	TRBV13	TRBJ2-3	16	TGTGCCAGCAGCACCAGGGAAGGGACTAGCACAGATACGCAGTATTTT	CASSTREGTSTDTQYF
TRBD2	.	TRBV5-6	TRBJ2-1	18	TGTGCCAGCAGCTTGGTAACTAGCGGGCTGTTTACCTACAATGAGCAGTTCTTC	CASSLVTSGLFTYNEQFF
.	.	TRBV29-1	TRBJ2-1	12	TGCAGCGTTGGACTGGGCTACAATGAGCAGTTCTTC	CSVGLGYNEQFF
TRBD1	.	TRBV7-9	TRBJ1-2	17	TGTGCCAGCAGCTTAGTTCGGGACAGGGGCCGAAACTATGGCTACACCTTC	CASSLVRDRGRNYGYTF
TRBD2	.	TRBV5-1	TRBJ2-1	15	TGCGCCAGCAGCTTGTCGGGACTAGCCTACAATGAGCAGTTCTTC	CASSLSGLAYNEQFF
TRBD1	.	TRBV10-3	TRBJ1-1	13	TGTGCCATCAGATCACCGGGACAGATTGAAGCTTTCTTT	CAIRSPGQIEAFF
TRBD1	.	TRBV6-2/TRBV6-3	TRBJ1-3	18	TGTGCCAGCAGCCGAAGGGGGTCCGGGACAGGATCTGGAAACACCATATATTTT	CASSRRGSGTGSGNTIYF
.	.	TRBV3-1/TRBV3-2	TRBJ1-6	14	TGTGCCAGCTGGGGCGGCTCCTATAATTCACCCCTCCACTTT	CASWGGSYNSPLHF
.	.	TRBV7-2	TRBJ2-1	14	TGTGCCAGCAGCTTAGGCGGGACGGGAAATGAGCAGTTCTTC	CASSLGGTGNEQFF
.	.	TRBV6-4	TRBJ2-7	18	TGTGCCAGCAGTGAAGGGAGGACCCCAAAGGGGAGCTCCTACGAGCAGTACTTC	CASSEGRTPKGSSYEQYF
TRBD2	.	TRBV3-1/TRBV3-2	TRBJ2-1	18	TGTGCCAGCAGCCAAGCCCCGTTACTAGCGGGGGCCCACAATGAGCAGTTCTTC	CASSQAPLLAGAHNEQFF
.	.	TRBV18	TRBJ1-1	14	TGTGCCAGCTCAACCGGGACAATAAACACTGAAGCTTTCTTT	CASSTGTINTEAFF
.	once	TRBV18	TRBJ2-7	12	TGTGCCAGCTCACCAATCCTCTACGAGCAGTACTTC	CASSPILYEQYF
.	.	TRBV5-1	TRBJ1-2	15	TGCGCCAGCAGCTTAGGGCCCGGGACATCGAGGGGCTACACCTTC	CASSLGPGTSRGYTF
TRBD1	.	TRBV3-1/TRBV3-2	TRBJ1-3	14	TGTGCCAGCAGCCCAGGGGGCTCTGGAAACACCATATATTTT	CASSPGGSGNTIYF
.	.	TRBV24-1	TRBJ2-1	14	TGTGCCACCAGTGATTTGGGGGGCTGGAATGAGCAGTTCTTC	CATSDLGGWNEQFF
TRBD1	once	TRBV19	TRBJ2-1	16	TGTGCCAGTAGTTTGCTTGGGACAGGGACATACAATGAGCAGTTCTTC	CASSLLGTGTYNEQFF
TRBD1	.	TRBV9	TRBJ2-5	15	TGTGCCAGCAGCCCCAAGACAGGGCTCGGAGAGACCCAGTACTTC	CASSPKTGLGETQYF
TRBD2	.	TRBV5-1	TRBJ2-3	14	TGCGCCAGCAGCTTGGGGTGGACTAGCGGGCGCAGGTATTTT	CASSLGWTSGRRYF
.	.	TRBV10-3	TRBJ2-5	14	TGTGCCATCAGTGAGTCGAGTCAGGGAGAGACCCAGTACTTC	CAISESSQGETQYF